This TCR beta chain was obtained from a study of blood T cells in healthy people across ages. Regarding this clonotype: Its antigen remains unknown. At one end the junction does not follow the germline gene, possibly because of a read error.

The CDR3 runs 15 residues. In germline, CDR1 is SGHVS, CDR2 FNYEAQ. Study-level findings and limits: Lack of knowledge of donor CMV status possibly confounded expanded clonotype changes. Fewer expanded clones and more diversity marked long-lived versus aged donors. It was held that the diversity estimates obtained from one million T cells were underestimates.

A second about 7 to 11 cycle PCR used barcoded and J-beta primers. A template-switch adaptor with 12 random nucleotides tagged each cDNA molecule. One entry per CDR3 protein results from TCRdb running MiXCR on the 5' RACE reads. The repertoire holds 540,000 or so distinct CDR3 sequences, around half seen once, with about 26% in the top ten. The chain employs TRBV7-6 and TRBJ2-7; TRBD2 matches at 11 bases. The source of this sequence is a man older than 75 in good health. Input material: blood. CDR3 DNA sequence: TGTGCCAGCAGCCAGGGACTAGCGGAGTCCTGCGAGCAGTACTTC. Protein product: CASSQGLAESCEQYF.